This T cell receptor beta chain came from a study of blood T cell repertoires in COVID-19. Sequencing was performed with immunoSEQ multiplex PCR; in TCRdb, only in-frame clones are kept and a portion is missing. The sample contains approximately 250,000 clones, approximately 84% of which appear only once. The CDR3 runs to 15 residues. V lost 4 bases to trimming and J lost 0 bases; unmatched junction nucleotides: 4. Germline V lookup: CDR1 SGHRS, CDR2 YFSETQ. The sequence was obtained from a man aged 35 to 55 who had recovered from COVID-19. The rearrangement uses TRBV5-1 and TRBJ2-3, with TRBD1 matching 8 bases. The specimen sequenced was PBMCs or T cells enriched from blood (not recorded which). DNA of the CDR3: TGCGCCAGCAGCCGCGGACAGGGCAGCACAGATACGCAGTATTTT. Protein: CASSRGQGSTDTQYF.